Reported below is one T cell receptor (beta chain). As yet, its antigen is unknown. Every patient had bone marrow sampled while the disease was active. The data stem from a study of read filtering for tumor transcriptome and immune sequencing. Study information: Revised staging placed 8 patients in R-ISS I, approximately 16 in II, more than five in III. Whole-study findings and limits: The sorted CD138-negative fraction was a mixed bone marrow immune population, not purified T cells.

The library was built from about 400 ng RNA with molecular barcoded adaptors for alpha/delta and beta/gamma chains. TCRdb re-analysed the reads in MiXCR, keeping a single row per CDR3 protein. The sample records approximately 25,000 distinct CDR3 sequences, over 13% being singletons. This receptor was obtained from a donor aged 40 or older with multiple myeloma. What was sequenced was a population of CD138-negative cells sorted from bone marrow.

CDR3 nucleotides: TGCGCCAGCAGCCCGGGACAGGGTTACCAGCAGTACTTC. Its protein product is CASSPGQGYQQYF. The chain recombines TRBV5-1 with TRBJ2-7; 9 positions agree with TRBD1. The CDR3 has 13 residues. V was clipped by 4 bases and J by 8 bases; unmatched bases: 7. The germline CDR1 and CDR2 sequences are SGHRS and YFSETQ.